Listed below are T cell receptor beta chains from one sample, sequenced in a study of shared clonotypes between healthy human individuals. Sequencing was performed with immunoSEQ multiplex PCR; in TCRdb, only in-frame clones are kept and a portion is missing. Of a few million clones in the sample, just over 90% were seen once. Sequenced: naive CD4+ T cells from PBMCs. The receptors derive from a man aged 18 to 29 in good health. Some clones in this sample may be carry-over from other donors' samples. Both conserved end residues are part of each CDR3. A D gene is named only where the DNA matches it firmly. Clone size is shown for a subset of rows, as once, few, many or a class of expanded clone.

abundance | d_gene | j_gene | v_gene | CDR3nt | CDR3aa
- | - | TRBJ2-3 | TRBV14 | TGTGCCAGCAGCCAAGATCAGGCGCAGTATTTT | CASSQDQAQYF
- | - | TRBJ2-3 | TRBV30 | TGTGCCTGGTCCAGGCCGGGCACAGATACGCAGTATTTT | CAWSRPGTDTQYF
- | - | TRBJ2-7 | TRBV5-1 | TGCGCCAGCAGCCGGGCAGGGGTCTCCTACGAGCAGTACTTC | CASSRAGVSYEQYF
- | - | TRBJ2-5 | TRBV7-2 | TGTGCCAGCAGCTTAAAGGCATGGGAGACCCAGTACTTC | CASSLKAWETQYF
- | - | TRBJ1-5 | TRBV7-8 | TGTGCCAGCAGCTTAGAGGGAGGGTATAGCAATCAGCCCCAGCATTTT | CASSLEGGYSNQPQHF
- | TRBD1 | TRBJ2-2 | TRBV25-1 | TGTGCCAGCACCCAGACAGGGGACACCGGGGAGCTGTTTTTT | CASTQTGDTGELFF
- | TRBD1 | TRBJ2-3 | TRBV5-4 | TGTGCCAGCAGCGGCGGGACAGGGGATACGCAGTATTTT | CASSGGTGDTQYF
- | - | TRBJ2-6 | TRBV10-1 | TGCGCCAGCTCCAATTCTGCATTTGTGGGGGCCAACGTCCTGACTTTC | CASSNSAFVGANVLTF
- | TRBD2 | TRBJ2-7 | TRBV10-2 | TGCGCCAGCAGTGAAGTGCGAAGGACTAGCGACCTATACTCCTACGAGCAGTACTTC | CASSEVRRTSDLYSYEQYF
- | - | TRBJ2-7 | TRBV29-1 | TGCAGCGTTGAAAACGGCCCAACCTACGAGCAGTACTTC | CSVENGPTYEQYF
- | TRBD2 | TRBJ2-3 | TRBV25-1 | TGTGCCAGCAGGCCGGGACTAGGCCCCGATACGCAGTATTTT | CASRPGLGPDTQYF
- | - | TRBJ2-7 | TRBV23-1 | TGCGCCAGCAGAACCCCGGGACCCCTCTACGAGCAGTACTTC | CASRTPGPLYEQYF
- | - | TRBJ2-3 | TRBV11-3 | TGTGCCAGCAGTCAATTCCAGGGGGGGAGCACAGATACGCAGTATTTT | CASSQFQGGSTDTQYF
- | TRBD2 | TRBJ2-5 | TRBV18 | TGTGCCAGCTCACCTACGGCCCGCGGGAGGGCCAATGAGACCCAGTACTTC | CASSPTARGRANETQYF
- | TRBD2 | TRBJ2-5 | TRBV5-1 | TGCGCCAGCAGACCCGAGCGGGGGGGTCACCAAGAGACCCAGTACTTC | CASRPERGGHQETQYF
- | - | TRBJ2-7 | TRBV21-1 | TGTGCCAGCCCCAAATCCAGAGGGGAATTCGACGAGCAGTACTTC | CASPKSRGEFDEQYF
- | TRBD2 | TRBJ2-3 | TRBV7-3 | TGTGCCAGCAGCCTCGGACTAGCGGGAGGGGACACAGATACGCAGTATTTT | CASSLGLAGGDTDTQYF
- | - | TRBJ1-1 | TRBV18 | TGTGCCAGCTCACCTCCCTCCGTGAACACTGAAGCTTTCTTT | CASSPPSVNTEAFF
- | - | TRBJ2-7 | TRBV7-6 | TGTGCCAGCAGCTTAGCTCTGGACGGCTACGAGCAGTACTTC | CASSLALDGYEQYF
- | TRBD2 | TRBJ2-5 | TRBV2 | TGTGCCAGCAGTGAAGTTCATAGCGGGAGGGCCGGGTACTTC | CASSEVHSGRAGYF
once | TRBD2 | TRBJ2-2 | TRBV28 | TGTGCCAGCAGTTTAGGGCTAGCGGGAGCCCCCGGGGAGCTGTTTTTT | CASSLGLAGAPGELFF
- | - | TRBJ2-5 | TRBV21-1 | TGTGCCAGCAAGCCGACAGGACTCCCTCAAGAGACCCAGTACTTC | CASKPTGLPQETQYF
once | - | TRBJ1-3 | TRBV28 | TGTGCCAGCAGTAACGGGCAGATCTCTGGAAACACCATATATTTT | CASSNGQISGNTIYF
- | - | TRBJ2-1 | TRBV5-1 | TGCGCCAGCAGCTTGGATGGGGTAAGTCCCTACAATGAGCAGTTCTTC | CASSLDGVSPYNEQFF
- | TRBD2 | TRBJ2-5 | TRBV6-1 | TGTGCCACCCAGACTAGCGGGCAGACCCAGTACTTC | CATQTSGQTQYF
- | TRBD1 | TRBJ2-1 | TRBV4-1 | TGCGCCAGCAGCCAGGGACAGGGCCCCTCCAATGAGCAGTTCTTC | CASSQGQGPSNEQFF
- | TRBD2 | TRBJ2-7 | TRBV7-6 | TGTGCCAGCAGCTTAGGGACTAGCGTGTACGAGCAGTACTTC | CASSLGTSVYEQYF
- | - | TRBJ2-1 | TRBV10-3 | TGTGCCATCAGTGAGTCGATTAGGACAGAGGCTGAGGGGGATGAGCAGTTCTTC | CAISESIRTEAEGDEQFF
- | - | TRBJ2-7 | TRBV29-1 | TGCAGCGTTAGACTGGGCTACGAGCAGTACTTC | CSVRLGYEQYF
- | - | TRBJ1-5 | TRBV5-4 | TGTGCCAGCAGCCCGATGGATCGAACGCGGGACACTAGCAATCAGCCCCAGCATTTT | CASSPMDRTRDTSNQPQHF
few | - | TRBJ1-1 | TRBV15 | TGTGCCACCAGCAGAAGGGACGGGATGAACACTGAAGCTTTCTTT | CATSRRDGMNTEAFF
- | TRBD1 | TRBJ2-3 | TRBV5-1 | TGCGCCAGCAGCCCCGGGACAGGGGACACAGATACGCAGTATTTT | CASSPGTGDTDTQYF
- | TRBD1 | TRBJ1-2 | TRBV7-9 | TGTGCCAGCAGCTTAGCCGGGACAGGGGGACATGGCTACACCTTC | CASSLAGTGGHGYTF
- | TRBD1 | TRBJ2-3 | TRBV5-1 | TGCGCCAGCAGCTTGTCTGGGACAGGCTTAACAGATACGCAGTATTTT | CASSLSGTGLTDTQYF
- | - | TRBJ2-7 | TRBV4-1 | TGCGCCAGCAGCCAAGTTCCGGGGCCCTACGAGCAGTACTTC | CASSQVPGPYEQYF
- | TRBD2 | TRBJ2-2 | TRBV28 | TGTGCCAGCACCCCTCGGGGACTAGCGGGAGCGGCCGGGGAGCTGTTTTTT | CASTPRGLAGAAGELFF
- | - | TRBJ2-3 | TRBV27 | TGTGCCAGCAGGAGTATTTGGAGCACAGATACGCAGTATTTT | CASRSIWSTDTQYF
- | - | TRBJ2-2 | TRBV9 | TGTGCCAGCAGGCGGTCCTCCACAAACACCGGGGAGCTGTTTTTT | CASRRSSTNTGELFF
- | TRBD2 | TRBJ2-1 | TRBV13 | TGTGCCAGCAGCTTTTGGAAGGGAATGGGGGACTACAACAAACTTTACAATGAGCAGTTCTTC | CASSFWKGMGDYNKLYNEQFF
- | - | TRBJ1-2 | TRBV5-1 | TGCGCCAGCAGCTTGGAGGTGCAGCCCCCCCCATATGGCTACACCTTC | CASSLEVQPPPYGYTF
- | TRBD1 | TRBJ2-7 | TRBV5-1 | TGCGCCAGCAGCTTCGGACAGGAGTCCTACGAGCAGTACTTC | CASSFGQESYEQYF
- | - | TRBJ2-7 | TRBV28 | TGTGCCAGCGAGGCTCGGCCCTTATACGAGCAGTACTTC | CASEARPLYEQYF
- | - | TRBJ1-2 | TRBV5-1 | TGCGCCAGCAGCTTGGTCGGGGGGCAATCTAACTATGGCTACACCTTC | CASSLVGGQSNYGYTF
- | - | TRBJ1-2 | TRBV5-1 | TGCGCCAGCAGCTTGGGTGGCACCGCTAACTATGGCTACACCTTC | CASSLGGTANYGYTF
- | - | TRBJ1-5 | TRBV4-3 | TGCGCCAGCAGCCAAAGAAGGACAGAGGATAGCAATCAGCCCCAGCATTTT | CASSQRRTEDSNQPQHF
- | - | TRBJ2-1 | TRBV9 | TGTGCCAGCAGCGTAGATCCCACCTCCTACAATGAGCAGTTCTTC | CASSVDPTSYNEQFF
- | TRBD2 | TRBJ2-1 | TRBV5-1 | TGCGCCAGCAGCCCGGGGACTAGCGGATACAATGAGCAGTTCTTC | CASSPGTSGYNEQFF
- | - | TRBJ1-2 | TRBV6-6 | TGTGCCAGCAGTTATAGACAGCTACAGAACTATGGCTACACCTTC | CASSYRQLQNYGYTF
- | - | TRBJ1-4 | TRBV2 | TGTGCCAGCAGTGAAGAACGGCTTAATGAAAAACTGTTTTTT | CASSEERLNEKLFF
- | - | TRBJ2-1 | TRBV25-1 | TGTGCCAGCAGTGGGGTTACTGAGCAGTTCTTC | CASSGVTEQFF
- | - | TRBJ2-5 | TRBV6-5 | TGTGCCAGCAGTTACGTTGGCGCCCAGTACTTC | CASSYVGAQYF
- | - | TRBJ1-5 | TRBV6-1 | TGTGCCAGCAGGAGCAATCAGCCCCAGCATTTT | CASRSNQPQHF
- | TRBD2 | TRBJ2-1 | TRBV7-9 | TGTGCCAGCAGCTCCACCTTAGCGGGAAGTAACAATGAGCAGTTCTTC | CASSSTLAGSNNEQFF
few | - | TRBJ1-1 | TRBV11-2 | TGTGCCAGCAGCTTGTATAGAGACACTGAAGCTTTCTTT | CASSLYRDTEAFF
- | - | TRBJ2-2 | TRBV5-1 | TGCGCCAGCAGCTTGGTAGGTCTGAACACCGGGGAGCTGTTTTTT | CASSLVGLNTGELFF